The entry below describes one T cell receptor (beta chain). Its antigen is unknown. After removal of 1 base from V and 0 bases from J, the junction contained 3 bases not matched to a gene. Germline loops: CDR1 MNHNS, CDR2 SASEGT. This CDR3 is built from 16 residues. Donors were patients with active juvenile idiopathic arthritis. The sample originates from a study of circulating and synovial CD4+ cells in juvenile arthritis. Whole-study results and caveats: Compared with bulk blood, circulating pathogenic-like lymphocytes shared substantially more CDR3 sequences with synovial T cells. T cell genome counts differed by at least an order of magnitude between CPL and CD4 samples.

Produced via immunoSEQ multiplex PCR; TCRdb's table is partial and in-frame only. The sample includes about 32,000 clones, about 95% of them seen just once. The receptor was derived from a human donor with juvenile idiopathic arthritis. This rearrangement joins TRBV6-1 to TRBJ1-5; the match to TRBD1 covers 7 bases. The sample was CD4+ T cells from blood. The CDR3 DNA is TGTGCCAGCAGTGAAGGACAGGGCCATAGCAATCAGCCCCAGCATTTT. Translated, it gives CASSEGQGHSNQPQHF.